This T cell receptor beta chain was captured in a study of identical twins. Concerning this clonotype itself: As yet, its antigen is unknown. This may be a read error: a much more frequent sequence differs by one nucleotide.

Study-wide findings and caveats: A partial confounding effect on zero-insertion analyses could come from invariant MAIT and iNKT cells. Within cord blood, abundant beta clonotypes carried fewer insertions, but memory repertoires showed no such trend.

Each CDR3 protein gets one entry after TCRdb re-called the 5' RACE reads with MiXCR. This table holds 240,000 or so distinct CDR3 sequences, approximately 7% found once. The CDR3 has 13 amino acids. Trimming pared 1 base from V and 10 bases from J, leaving 11 bases between. Germline lookup yields CDR1 MNHEY and CDR2 SMNVEV (reference sequence). These sequences were also reported in another study, on yellow fever vaccine responses in identical twins.

Sequencing used memory (CD45RO+) T cells sorted from blood. J is TRBJ2-1 and V is TRBV27; D might be TRBD1 (5 bases). The receptor comes from a woman younger than 30 in good health. In DNA, the CDR3 is TGTGCCAGCAGTTTATACCAGGGTCTGGAGCAGTTCTTC. Encoded protein: CASSLYQGLEQFF.